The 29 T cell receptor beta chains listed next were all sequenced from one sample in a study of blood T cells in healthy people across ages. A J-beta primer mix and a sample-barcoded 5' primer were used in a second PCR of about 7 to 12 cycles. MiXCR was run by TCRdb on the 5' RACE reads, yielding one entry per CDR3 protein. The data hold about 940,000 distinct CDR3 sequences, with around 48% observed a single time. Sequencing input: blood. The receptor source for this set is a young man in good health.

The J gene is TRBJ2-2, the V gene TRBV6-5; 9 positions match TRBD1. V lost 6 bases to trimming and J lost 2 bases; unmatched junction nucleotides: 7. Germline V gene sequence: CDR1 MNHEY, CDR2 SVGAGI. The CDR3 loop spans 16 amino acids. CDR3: CASRLTDRGNTGELFF. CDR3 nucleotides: TGTGCCAGCAGACTCACGGACAGGGGAAACACCGGGGAGCTGTTTTTT.

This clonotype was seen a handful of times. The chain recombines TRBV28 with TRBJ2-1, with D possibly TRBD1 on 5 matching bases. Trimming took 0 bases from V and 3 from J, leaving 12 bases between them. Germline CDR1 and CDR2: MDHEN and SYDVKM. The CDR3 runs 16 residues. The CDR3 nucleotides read TGTGCCAGCAGTTTATGGGGGCTGACTTACTACAATGAGCAGTTCTTC. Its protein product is CASSLWGLTYYNEQFF. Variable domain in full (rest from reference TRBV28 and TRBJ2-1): DVKVTQSSRYLVKRTGEKVFLECVQDMDHENMFWYRQDPGLGLRLIYFSYDVKMKEKGDIPEGYSVSREKKERFSLILESASTNQTSMYLCASSLWGLTYYNEQFFGPGTRLTVL.

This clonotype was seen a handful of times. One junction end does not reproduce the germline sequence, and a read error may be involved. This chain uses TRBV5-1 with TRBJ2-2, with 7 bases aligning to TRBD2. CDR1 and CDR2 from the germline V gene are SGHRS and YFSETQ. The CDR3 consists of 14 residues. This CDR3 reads CASRLGGDTGELFF. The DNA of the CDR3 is TGCGCCAGCAGATTGGGAGGGGACACCGGGGAGCTGTTTTTT.

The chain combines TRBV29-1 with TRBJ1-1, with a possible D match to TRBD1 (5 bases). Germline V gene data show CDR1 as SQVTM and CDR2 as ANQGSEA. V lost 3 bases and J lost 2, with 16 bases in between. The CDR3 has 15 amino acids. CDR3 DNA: TGCAGCGTTGAGAGCGAGGGACTGCTTAACACTGAAGCTTTCTTT. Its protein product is CSVESEGLLNTEAFF.

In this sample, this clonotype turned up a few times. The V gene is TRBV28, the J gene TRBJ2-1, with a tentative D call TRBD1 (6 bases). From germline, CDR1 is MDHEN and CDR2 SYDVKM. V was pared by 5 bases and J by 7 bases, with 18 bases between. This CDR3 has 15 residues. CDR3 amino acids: CASSPDRRLGNEQFF. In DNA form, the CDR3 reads TGTGCCAGCAGTCCTGACAGGCGGTTAGGGAATGAGCAGTTCTTC. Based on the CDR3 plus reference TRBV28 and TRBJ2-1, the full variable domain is DVKVTQSSRYLVKRTGEKVFLECVQDMDHENMFWYRQDPGLGLRLIYFSYDVKMKEKGDIPEGYSVSREKKERFSLILESASTNQTSMYLCASSPDRRLGNEQFFGPGTRLTVL.

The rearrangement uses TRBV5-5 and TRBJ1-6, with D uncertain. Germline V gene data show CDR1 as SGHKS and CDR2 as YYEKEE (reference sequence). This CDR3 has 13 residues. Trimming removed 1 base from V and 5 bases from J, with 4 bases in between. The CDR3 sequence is CASSLTNNSPLHF. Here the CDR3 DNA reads TGTGCCAGCAGCTTGACAAATAATTCACCCCTCCACTTT.

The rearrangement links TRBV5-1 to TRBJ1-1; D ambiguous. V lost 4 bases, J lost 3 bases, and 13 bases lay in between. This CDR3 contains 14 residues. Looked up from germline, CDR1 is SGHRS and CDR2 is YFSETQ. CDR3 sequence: CASSLGEVHTEAFF. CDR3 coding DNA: TGCGCCAGCAGCCTGGGTGAGGTCCACACTGAAGCTTTCTTT.

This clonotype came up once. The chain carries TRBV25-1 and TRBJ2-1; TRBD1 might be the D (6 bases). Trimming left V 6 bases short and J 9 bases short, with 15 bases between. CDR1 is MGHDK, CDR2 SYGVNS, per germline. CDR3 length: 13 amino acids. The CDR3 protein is CASRQGRVGEQFF. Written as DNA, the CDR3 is TGTGCCAGCAGACAGGGCCGGGTGGGTGAGCAGTTCTTC.

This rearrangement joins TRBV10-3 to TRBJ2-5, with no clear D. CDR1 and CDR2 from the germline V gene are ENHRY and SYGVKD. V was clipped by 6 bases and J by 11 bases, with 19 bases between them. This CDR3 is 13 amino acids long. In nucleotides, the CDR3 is TGTGCCATCAGCCAGGACCCATCCTACGGGCAGTACTTC. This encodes CAISQDPSYGQYF.

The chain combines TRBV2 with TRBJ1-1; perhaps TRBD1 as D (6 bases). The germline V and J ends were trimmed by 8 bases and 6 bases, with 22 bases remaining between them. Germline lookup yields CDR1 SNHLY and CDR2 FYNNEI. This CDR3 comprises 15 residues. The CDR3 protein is CASGNRDTKVAEAFF. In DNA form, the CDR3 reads TGTGCCAGCGGTAACCGGGACACCAAGGTTGCTGAAGCTTTCTTT.

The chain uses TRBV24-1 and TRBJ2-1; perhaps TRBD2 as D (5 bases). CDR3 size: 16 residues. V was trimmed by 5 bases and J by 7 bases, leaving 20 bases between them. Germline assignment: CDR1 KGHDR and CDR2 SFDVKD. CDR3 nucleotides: TGTGCCACCAGTGGCGAGGACGCAGGTTCGGGGAATGAGCAGTTCTTC. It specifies CATSGEDAGSGNEQFF.

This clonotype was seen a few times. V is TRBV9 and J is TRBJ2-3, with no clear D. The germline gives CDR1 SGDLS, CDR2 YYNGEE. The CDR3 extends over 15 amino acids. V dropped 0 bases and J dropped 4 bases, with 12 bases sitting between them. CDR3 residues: CASSVAVGSSDTQYF. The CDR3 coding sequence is TGTGCCAGCAGCGTAGCTGTCGGTTCATCAGATACGCAGTATTTT.

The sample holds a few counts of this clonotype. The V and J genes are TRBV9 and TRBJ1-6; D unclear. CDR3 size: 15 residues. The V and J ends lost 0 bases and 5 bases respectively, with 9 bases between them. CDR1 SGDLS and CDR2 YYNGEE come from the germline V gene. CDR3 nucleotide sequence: TGTGCCAGCAGCGTAGATTGGGGTGATAATTCACCCCTCCACTTT. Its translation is CASSVDWGDNSPLHF. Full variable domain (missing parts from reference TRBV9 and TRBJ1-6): DSGVTQTPKHLITATGQRVTLRCSPRSGDLSVYWYQQSLDQGLQFLIQYYNGEERAKGNILERFSAQQFPDLHSELNLSSLELGDSALYFCASSVDWGDNSPLHFGNGTRLTVT.

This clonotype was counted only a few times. CDR3 DNA sequence: TGTGCCAGCAGCTTAGAGGGGACAGTGCACTACGAGCAGTACTTC. This encodes CASSLEGTVHYEQYF. The chain joins TRBV7-2 to TRBJ2-7; the match to TRBD1 covers 7 bases. CDR1 SGHTA and CDR2 FQGNSA come from the germline V gene. The CDR3 length is 15 residues. The V gene end was trimmed by 1 base and the J gene end by 3 bases; junction bases not matched to a gene: 6.

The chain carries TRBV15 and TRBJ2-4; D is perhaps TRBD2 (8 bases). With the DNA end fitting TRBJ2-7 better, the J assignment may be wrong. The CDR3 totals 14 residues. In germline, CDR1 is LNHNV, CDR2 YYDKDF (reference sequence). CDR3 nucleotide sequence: TGTGCCACCAGTAGCGGGACAGCACCCTACGAGCAGTACTTC. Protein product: CATSSGTAPYEQYF.

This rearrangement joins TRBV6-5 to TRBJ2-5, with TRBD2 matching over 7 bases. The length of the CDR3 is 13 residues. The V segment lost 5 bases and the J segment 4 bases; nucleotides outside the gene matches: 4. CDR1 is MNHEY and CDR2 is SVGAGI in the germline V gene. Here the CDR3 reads CASSTGGRETQYF. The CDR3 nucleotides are TGTGCCAGCAGTACCGGGGGGAGAGAGACCCAGTACTTC.

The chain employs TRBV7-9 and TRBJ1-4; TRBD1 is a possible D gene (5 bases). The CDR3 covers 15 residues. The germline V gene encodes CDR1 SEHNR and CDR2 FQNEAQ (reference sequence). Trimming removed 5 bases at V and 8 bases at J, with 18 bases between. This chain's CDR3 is CASSTRDVGGEKLFF. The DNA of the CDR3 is TGTGCCAGCAGCACCCGGGACGTCGGAGGGGAAAAACTGTTTTTT.

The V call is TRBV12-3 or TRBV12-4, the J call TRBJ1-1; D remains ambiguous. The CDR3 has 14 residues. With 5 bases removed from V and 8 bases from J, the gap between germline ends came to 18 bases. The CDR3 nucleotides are TGTGCCAGCAGTGTAAAAGGAAGGACGGTAGAAGCTTTCTTT. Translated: CASSVKGRTVEAFF.

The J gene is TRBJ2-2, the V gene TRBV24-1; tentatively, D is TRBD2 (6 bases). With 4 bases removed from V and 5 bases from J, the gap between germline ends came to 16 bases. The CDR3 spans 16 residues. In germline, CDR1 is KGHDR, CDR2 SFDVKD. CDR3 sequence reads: CATSDTGTRGTGELFF. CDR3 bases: TGTGCCACCAGTGACACCGGGACCCGGGGGACCGGGGAGCTGTTTTTT.

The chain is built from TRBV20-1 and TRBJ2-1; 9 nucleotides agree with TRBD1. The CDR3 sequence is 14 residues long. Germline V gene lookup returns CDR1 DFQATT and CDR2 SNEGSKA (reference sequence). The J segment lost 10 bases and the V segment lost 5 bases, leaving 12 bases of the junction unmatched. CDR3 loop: CSAPGQGRFQEQFF. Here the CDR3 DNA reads TGCAGTGCTCCGGGACAGGGACGGTTTCAGGAGCAGTTCTTC.

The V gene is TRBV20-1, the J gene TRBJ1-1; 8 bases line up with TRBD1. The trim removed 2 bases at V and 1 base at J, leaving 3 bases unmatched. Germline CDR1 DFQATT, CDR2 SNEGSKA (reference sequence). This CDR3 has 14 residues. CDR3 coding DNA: TGCAGTGCTAGACCAGGGGGCTGGAACACTGAAGCTTTCTTT. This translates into CSARPGGWNTEAFF.

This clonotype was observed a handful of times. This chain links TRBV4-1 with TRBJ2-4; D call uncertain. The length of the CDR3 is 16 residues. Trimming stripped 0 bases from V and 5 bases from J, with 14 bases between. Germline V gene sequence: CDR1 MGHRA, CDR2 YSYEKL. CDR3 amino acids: CASSQDLGVSQNIQYF. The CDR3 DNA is TGCGCCAGCAGCCAAGATCTTGGGGTCTCACAAAACATTCAGTACTTC.

The CDR3 loop is CASSLQGGGDTEAFF. CDR3 DNA sequence: TGCGCCAGCAGCCTTCAAGGGGGCGGTGACACTGAAGCTTTCTTT. This chain connects TRBV4-1 to TRBJ1-1; 7 bases line up with TRBD1. Germline V lookup: CDR1 MGHRA, CDR2 YSYEKL. With V trimmed by 4 bases and J by 3 bases, 8 bases remained unmatched. The CDR3 is made up of 15 amino acids.

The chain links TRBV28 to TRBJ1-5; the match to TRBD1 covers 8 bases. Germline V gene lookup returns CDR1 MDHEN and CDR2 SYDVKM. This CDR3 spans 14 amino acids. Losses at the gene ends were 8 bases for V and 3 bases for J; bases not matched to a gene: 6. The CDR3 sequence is CASLDRVINQPQHF. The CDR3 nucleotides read TGTGCCAGCTTGGACAGGGTAATCAATCAGCCCCAGCATTTT.

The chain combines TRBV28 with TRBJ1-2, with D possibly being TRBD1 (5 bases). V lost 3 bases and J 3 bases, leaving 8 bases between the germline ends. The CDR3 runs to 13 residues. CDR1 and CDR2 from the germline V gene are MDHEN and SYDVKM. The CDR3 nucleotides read TGTGCCAGCAGTTTGGAGGGGCACTATGGCTACACCTTC. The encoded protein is CASSLEGHYGYTF.

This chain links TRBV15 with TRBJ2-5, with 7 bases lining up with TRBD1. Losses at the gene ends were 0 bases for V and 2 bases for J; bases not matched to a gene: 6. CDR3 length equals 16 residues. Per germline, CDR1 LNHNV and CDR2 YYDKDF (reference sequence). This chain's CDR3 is CATSRDTGEPQETQYF. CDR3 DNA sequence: TGTGCCACCAGCAGAGATACAGGGGAACCTCAAGAGACCCAGTACTTC.

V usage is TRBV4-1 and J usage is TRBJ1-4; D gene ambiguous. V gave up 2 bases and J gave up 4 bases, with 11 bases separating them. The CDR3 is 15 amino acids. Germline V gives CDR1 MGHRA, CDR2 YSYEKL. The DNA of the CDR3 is TGCGCCAGCAGCCAATGGACGGCCCTTAATGAAAAACTGTTTTTT. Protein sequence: CASSQWTALNEKLFF.

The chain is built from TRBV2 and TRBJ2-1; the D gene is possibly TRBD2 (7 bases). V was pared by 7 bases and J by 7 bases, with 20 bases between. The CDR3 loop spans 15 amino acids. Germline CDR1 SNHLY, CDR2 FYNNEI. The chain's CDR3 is CASTPEGGPGNEQFF. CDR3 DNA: TGTGCCAGCACCCCTGAGGGGGGGCCGGGGAATGAGCAGTTCTTC.

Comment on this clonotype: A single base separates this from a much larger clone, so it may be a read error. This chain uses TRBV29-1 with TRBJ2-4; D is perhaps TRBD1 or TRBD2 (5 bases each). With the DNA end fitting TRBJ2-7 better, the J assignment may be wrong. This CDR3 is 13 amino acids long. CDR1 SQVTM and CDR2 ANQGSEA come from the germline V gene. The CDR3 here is CSVADGASYEQYF. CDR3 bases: TGCAGCGTGGCGGACGGGGCTTCCTACGAGCAGTACTTC.